A selection of T cell receptor beta chains follows, all from one sample in a study of blood T cell repertoires in COVID-19. TCRdb's copy holds only in-frame clones and misses some; the assay was immunoSEQ multiplex PCR. The sample consists of about 130,000 clones, about four fifths of them appearing once. Material: peripheral blood. The receptors were gathered from a man aged 35 to 55 with active or convalescent COVID-19. CDR3s include the opening cysteine and the closing phenylalanine or tryptophan. Only some rows state a clone size, as once, few, many or a class for expanded clones.

V,J,size,CDR3
TRBV3-1/TRBV3-2,TRBJ2-3,-,CASSPTSGTDTQYF
TRBV5-6,TRBJ2-7,-,CASRLAAAYEQYF
TRBV27,TRBJ1-6,-,CASSLVVGQNSPLHF
TRBV7-9,TRBJ1-5,-,CASSLATGLMGPQHF
TRBV7-9,TRBJ1-1,-,CASSSRQDSEAFF
TRBV28,TRBJ2-7,-,CASIGLAGSYEQYF
TRBV2,TRBJ1-2,-,CASTGGQGLSYGYTF
TRBV9,TRBJ1-2,-,CASSPFSQGGLNGYTF
TRBV12-5,TRBJ2-7,-,CASGLLPGQGVGEQYF
TRBV6-2/TRBV6-3,TRBJ2-1,-,CASSYPDEQFF
TRBV11-2,TRBJ1-1,-,CASSPSYSRGTEAFF
TRBV28,TRBJ1-6,-,CASTLRGKGSYNSPLHF
TRBV12-5,TRBJ1-2,-,CASGEGYGGRNYGYTF
TRBV6-5,TRBJ1-2,-,CASNGGSNLNYGYTF
TRBV7-2,TRBJ1-2,once,CASSSGTGTYGYTF
TRBV6-5,TRBJ1-2,-,CASSPIRGGYGYTF
TRBV13,TRBJ1-2,-,CASSSLGQNYGYTF
TRBV11-3,TRBJ1-1,-,CASSRRGQPEAFF
TRBV10-2,TRBJ2-1,few,CASSDGQGLYNEQFF
TRBV28,TRBJ2-6,-,CASSPGGTGANVLTF
TRBV3-1/TRBV3-2,TRBJ2-1,-,CASSQAGGPRDEQFF
TRBV4-3,TRBJ2-1,-,CASSQDPGTGRDEQFF
TRBV9,TRBJ1-2,-,CASSPMGGDSYGYTF
TRBV2,TRBJ2-1,-,CASSPSTVNEQFF
TRBV7-2,TRBJ1-6,-,CASSLQSGGSSPLHF
TRBV7-3,TRBJ2-1,-,CASSPGPGLAYEQFF
TRBV7-2,TRBJ2-7,once,CASSLGGQGPYEQYF
TRBV7-2,TRBJ1-1,-,CASSFFLGGQGDTEAFF
TRBV5-5,TRBJ2-5,-,CASSLGNSGETQYF
TRBV11-3,TRBJ1-4,once,CASSWGQPRGEKLFF
TRBV7-9,TRBJ2-2,once,CASSLALGAGEYTGELFF
TRBV19,TRBJ1-3,-,CASRVGQGMRNTIYF
TRBV7-9,TRBJ2-1,-,CASSLIDNEQFF
TRBV3-1/TRBV3-2,TRBJ2-3,once,CACKGWAQDTQYF
TRBV28,TRBJ2-1,-,CASRTGYRPEFF
TRBV3-1/TRBV3-2,TRBJ1-6,-,CASSQVLQGDSPLHF
TRBV2,TRBJ2-6,-,CASRSPVGVANVLTF
TRBV29-1,TRBJ2-1,few,CSVGTYEQFF
TRBV9,TRBJ2-1,few,CASSVVESTYNEQFF
TRBV6-1,TRBJ1-1,-,CASSEGIALGNTEAFF
TRBV9,TRBJ1-1,-,CASSLITGNTEAFF
TRBV6-5,TRBJ2-7,-,CASSYSVAGDYEQYF
TRBV28,TRBJ1-4,-,CASNTPGVGGEKLFF
TRBV21-1,TRBJ1-1,-,CASSKDPATETEAFF
TRBV2,TRBJ1-3,-,CASSTKKGNTIYF
TRBV3-1/TRBV3-2,TRBJ2-7,-,CASTPGQGLYEQYF